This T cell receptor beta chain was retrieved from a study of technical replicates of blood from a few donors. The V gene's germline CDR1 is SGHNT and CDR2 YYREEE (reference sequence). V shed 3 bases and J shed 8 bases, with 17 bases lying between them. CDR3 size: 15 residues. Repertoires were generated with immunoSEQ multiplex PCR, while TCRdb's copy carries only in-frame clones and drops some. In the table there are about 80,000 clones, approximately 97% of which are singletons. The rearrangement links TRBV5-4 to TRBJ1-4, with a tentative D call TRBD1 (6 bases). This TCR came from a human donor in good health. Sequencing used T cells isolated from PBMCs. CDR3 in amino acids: CASSSRTAGEEKLFF. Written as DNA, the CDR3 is TGTGCCAGCAGCTCTCGGACAGCCGGGGAGGAAAAACTGTTTTTT.